This T cell receptor (beta chain) was captured by sequencing in a study of post-analysis software for immune sequencing data. Study overall: In terms of disease course, relapsing-remitting, secondary progressive and progressive-relapsing multiple sclerosis were included.

Trimming shortened V by 4 bases and J by 6 bases, and 10 bases separated the two germline ends. The CDR3 spans 13 residues. Unique-molecular-identifier-tagged TCR beta cDNA libraries were used. There were about 1 to 10 million T cells, and about 540,000 cDNA molecules came from them. MiXCR, applied by TCRdb to the PCR reads, yields one record per CDR3 protein. Of 500,000 to 600,000 distinct CDR3 sequences listed, around 40% are singletons. A word on this clonotype: The antigen is unknown.

Study-level results: Under the F measure, samples that were prepared in one batch clustered strongly together. When patients were compared with controls, four or five TRBV segments were more frequent, TRBV5-6, TRBV5-1 and TRBV20-1 among them. Normalized Chao1 diversity in multiple sclerosis patients fell significantly below that of controls.

The sequenced material came from blood. The chain couples TRBV12-3 or TRBV12-4 to TRBJ1-5; a possible D gene is TRBD1 (5 bases). The origin of this receptor is a girl aged 5-17 years with multiple sclerosis. CDR3 amino acids: CASSSEGIQPQHF. CDR3 in DNA: TGTGCCAGCAGTTCGGAGGGGATTCAGCCCCAGCATTTT.